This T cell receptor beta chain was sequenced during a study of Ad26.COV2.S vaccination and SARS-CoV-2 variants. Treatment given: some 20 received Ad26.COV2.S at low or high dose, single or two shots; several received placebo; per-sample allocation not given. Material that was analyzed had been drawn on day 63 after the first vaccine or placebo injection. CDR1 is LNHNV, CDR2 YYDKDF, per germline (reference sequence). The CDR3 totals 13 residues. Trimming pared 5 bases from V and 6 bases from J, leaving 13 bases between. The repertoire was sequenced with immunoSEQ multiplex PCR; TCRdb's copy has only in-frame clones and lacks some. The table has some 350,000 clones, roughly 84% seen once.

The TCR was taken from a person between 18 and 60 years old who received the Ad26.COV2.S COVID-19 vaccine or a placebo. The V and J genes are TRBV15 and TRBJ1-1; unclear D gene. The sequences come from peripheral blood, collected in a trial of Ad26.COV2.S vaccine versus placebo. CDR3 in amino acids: CATSPRASSEAFF. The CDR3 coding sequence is TGTGCCACCAGCCCCCGGGCGAGTTCTGAAGCTTTCTTT.